The rows below give T cell receptor beta chains drawn from one sample of a study of early T cells in non-severe SARS-CoV-2 infection. TCRdb fed the 5' RACE reads into MiXCR, producing one record per CDR3 protein. The sample lists fewer than 40,000 distinct CDR3 sequences, around 7% occurring once. Material for sequencing was whole blood. The receptors originated from an adult who was a healthcare worker with PCR-confirmed SARS-CoV-2 infection or an uninfected control (not recorded which). The CDR3 runs from the conserved cysteine through the conserved F or W. A D gene is named only where the DNA matches it firmly. Clone sizes are given selectively: once, few, many, or a class where the clone is expanded.

>TRBJ1-1|many|TRBD1|TRBV2
TGTGCCGGAAGCGGACAGGAGGACACTGAAGCTTTCTTT
CAGSGQEDTEAFF
>TRBJ2-7|many|TRBD2|TRBV4-3
TGCGCCAGCAGCTACCAGGTGACGGGACTAGCGGGTTTCCAGTACTTC
CASSYQVTGLAGFQYF
>TRBJ2-5|.|.|TRBV5-1
TGCGCCAGCAGCTTGGGGAGTCAAGAGACCCAGTACTTC
CASSLGSQETQYF
>TRBJ2-1|many|TRBD1|TRBV11-2
TGTGCCAGCACCCAAAAGGGGGCTAGTCTGTACAATGAGCAGTTCTTC
CASTQKGASLYNEQFF
>TRBJ2-7|many|.|TRBV7-6
TGTGCCAGCAGCTTAGCGCGGGGCCACGAGCAGTACTTC
CASSLARGHEQYF
>TRBJ2-5|many|.|TRBV12-3/TRBV12-4
TGTGCCAGCAGTTTGCGTTCCAGCACAGAGACCCAGTACTTC
CASSLRSSTETQYF
>TRBJ2-3|.|.|TRBV5-4
TGTGCCAGCAGCCCTCGTGGCGGTAGCACAGATACGCAGTATTTT
CASSPRGGSTDTQYF
>TRBJ1-1|many|.|TRBV6-5
TGTGCCAGCAGTTACGGGGGGTTGGGTGAAGCTTTCTTT
CASSYGGLGEAFF
>TRBJ2-1|.|.|TRBV10-3
TGTGCCATCAGTGCAGGGGTCAATGAGCAGTTCTTC
CAISAGVNEQFF
>TRBJ2-1|many|.|TRBV7-6
TGTGCCAGCAGCTTAAATTACTATGAGCAGTTCTTC
CASSLNYYEQFF
>TRBJ1-1|many|.|TRBV7-9
TGTGCCAGCAGCTGGACGACGGGGAACACTGAAGCTTTCTTT
CASSWTTGNTEAFF
>TRBJ1-4|many|TRBD1|TRBV6-5
TGTGCCAGCAGTTACGCCGGGACAGGGGGTGAAAAACTGTTTTTT
CASSYAGTGGEKLFF
>TRBJ1-2|many|.|TRBV4-2
TGTGCCAGCAGCCAAGATCCCCAGGAACCCTATGGCTACACCTTC
CASSQDPQEPYGYTF
>TRBJ2-5|many|.|TRBV18
TGTGCCAGCTCACCTTGGGAGGAAGAGACCCAGTACTTC
CASSPWEEETQYF
>TRBJ2-5|many|.|TRBV20-1
TGCAGTGCTATTATATGGGGGACAAAGACCCAGTACTTC
CSAIIWGTKTQYF
>TRBJ2-1|many|TRBD1|TRBV24-1
TGTGCCACCAGTGATGGGACAGGGGTAGGCAATGAGCAGTTCTTC
CATSDGTGVGNEQFF
>TRBJ2-1|many|.|TRBV20-1
TGCAGTGCGATAGACCAGCCCGGATACAATGAGCAGTTCTTC
CSAIDQPGYNEQFF
>TRBJ2-3|medium-sized|.|TRBV19
TGTGCCAGTATGGGTGATACGCAGTATTTT
CASMGDTQYF
>TRBJ1-2|many|TRBD1|TRBV7-9
TGTGCCAGCACCTTGGACAGGATCAATACTGGCTACACCTTC
CASTLDRINTGYTF
>TRBJ1-2|many|TRBD1|TRBV29-1
TGCAGCGTCAAGACCGGGACAGCTAACTATGGCTACACCTTC
CSVKTGTANYGYTF
>TRBJ2-4|many|.|TRBV14
TGTGCCAGCAGCCCCGAGCTAGCCAAAAACATTCAGTACTTC
CASSPELAKNIQYF
>TRBJ2-1|medium-sized|TRBD2|TRBV11-2
TGTGCCAGCAGCGGACGACTAGCGGGAGGGCCTGTTGAGCAGTTCTTC
CASSGRLAGGPVEQFF
>TRBJ2-3|many|.|TRBV18
TGTGCCAGCTCACCTCTGAGCACAGATACGCAGTATTTT
CASSPLSTDTQYF
>TRBJ2-6|many|.|TRBV30
TGTGCCTGGGGACTGGGGGCCAACGTCCTGACTTTC
CAWGLGANVLTF
>TRBJ1-5|many|.|TRBV19
TGTGCCAGTAGTATTAGCAGCCCTTTCAAGGACCCCCAGCATTTT
CASSISSPFKDPQHF
>TRBJ1-3|many|TRBD1|TRBV18
TGTGCCAGCTCACCCTCGACAGGGGAAGGAAACACCATATATTTT
CASSPSTGEGNTIYF
>TRBJ2-1|many|TRBD2|TRBV11-2
TGTGCCAGCAGCCCAATGGGACTAGCGGGATTAATCTCCTACAATGAGCAGTTCTTC
CASSPMGLAGLISYNEQFF
>TRBJ2-7|.|.|TRBV27
TGTGCCAGCAGCCTCTCGCCTTCGAGCTCCTACGAGCAGTACTTC
CASSLSPSSSYEQYF